What follows are 27 T cell receptor beta chains derived from one specimen sequenced in a study of blood T cells in healthy people across ages. A sample-barcoded 5' primer and a J-beta primer mix were used in a second PCR of roughly 7 to 11 cycles. One entry per CDR3 protein results from TCRdb running MiXCR on the 5' RACE reads. The sample consists of more than 1 million distinct CDR3 sequences, 40% to 45% of them appearing once. Sequencing used blood. Receptor source: a woman aged 55-75 years in good health.

This clonotype was found a few times. The chain joins TRBV9 to TRBJ2-6; maybe TRBD1 (5 bases). Germline CDR1 reads SGDLS; CDR2 reads YYNGEE. The CDR3 length is 16 residues. Trimming stripped 0 bases from V and 2 bases from J, with 9 bases between. Here the CDR3 reads CASSVGRGTGANVLTF. The DNA of the CDR3 is TGTGCCAGCAGCGTAGGAAGGGGCACTGGGGCCAACGTCCTGACTTTC.

This clonotype is a singleton in its sample. The chain combines TRBV12-3 or TRBV12-4 with TRBJ2-1; 8 nucleotides match TRBD2. This CDR3 spans 15 amino acids. V lost 8 bases, J lost 4 bases, and 10 bases stayed unmatched. The CDR3 loop is CASGEAGGIYNEQFF. The CDR3 DNA sequence: TGTGCCAGCGGCGAGGCGGGAGGTATTTACAATGAGCAGTTCTTC.

This chain uses TRBV6-5 with TRBJ2-7; D not resolved. The germline CDR1 and CDR2 sequences are MNHEY and SVGAGI. The CDR3 totals 13 residues. Trimming pared 0 bases from V and 6 bases from J, leaving 9 bases between. CDR3 region: CASSYSILGEQYF. The CDR3 DNA sequence: TGTGCCAGCAGTTACTCGATACTCGGCGAGCAGTACTTC.

This clonotype was counted only a few times. The J gene is TRBJ2-3, the V gene TRBV4-2; 7 positions match TRBD2. Trimming removed 0 bases from V and 2 bases from J; junction bases left unmatched: 2. The CDR3 extends over 15 amino acids. CDR1 LGHNA and CDR2 YNFKEQ come from the germline V gene. For the CDR3, the DNA is TGTGCCAGCAGCCAAGACGGGGGGAACACAGATACGCAGTATTTT. It encodes CASSQDGGNTDTQYF.

The chain's CDR3 is CSAGLAGVNSGANVLTF. As DNA, the CDR3 is TGCAGTGCCGGGCTAGCGGGAGTGAACTCTGGGGCCAACGTCCTGACTTTC. The V call is TRBV20-1, the J call TRBJ2-6; 10 nucleotides align to TRBD2. Germline loops: CDR1 DFQATT, CDR2 SNEGSKA (reference sequence). V was pared by 6 bases and J by 0 bases, with 8 bases of the junction left unmatched. This CDR3 region has 17 residues.

There are a few counts of this clonotype. The rearrangement uses TRBV14 and TRBJ2-4, with 8 bases lining up with TRBD2. The germline V gene has CDR1 SGHDN and CDR2 FVKESK. Germline trimming cut 1 base from V and 4 bases from J; bases unmatched to any gene: 9. The CDR3 sequence is 17 residues long. The CDR3 protein is CASSQGQSGSSKNIQYF. Here the CDR3 DNA reads TGTGCCAGCAGCCAAGGTCAAAGCGGGAGCTCTAAAAACATTCAGTACTTC.

This clonotype was observed a handful of times. V gene TRBV6-6 combines with J gene TRBJ2-3, with 12 bases identical to TRBD2. Trimming took 6 bases from V and 4 from J; bases not matched to a gene: 11. The CDR3 is 17 residues long. Germline V lookup: CDR1 MNHNY, CDR2 SVGAGI (reference sequence). The CDR3 DNA reads TGTGCCAGCAGGCCGAGCCCGGGACTAGCGGGCCCAGATACGCAGTATTTT. Residues: CASRPSPGLAGPDTQYF.

The rearrangement links TRBV2 to TRBJ2-4; D call uncertain. The CDR3 has 14 amino acids. CDR1 is SNHLY, CDR2 FYNNEI, per germline. V was cut by 4 bases and J by 5 bases, with 12 bases left in between. The DNA of the CDR3 is TGTGCCAGCAGTGTTCGGCTGGCAGAAAACATTCAGTACTTC. Translating gives CASSVRLAENIQYF.

This clonotype was detected only once. The junction and the germline gene differ at one end; a read error may be behind it. This chain uses TRBV6-5 with TRBJ2-6, with D perhaps matching TRBD1 (6 bases). The length of the CDR3 is 16 residues. Germline CDR1 MNHEY, CDR2 SVGAGI. CDR3 nucleotides: TGTGCCTGCAGTTATTCTACAGGGAGTGGGGCCAACGTCCTGACTTTC. It translates to CACSYSTGSGANVLTF.

This clonotype has only a few counts. This chain joins TRBV30 and TRBJ2-7; D is perhaps TRBD1 (5 bases). This CDR3 is built from 13 residues. CDR1 GTSNPN and CDR2 SVGIG come from the germline V gene (reference sequence). V was pared by 3 bases and J by 0 bases, with 9 bases between. CDR3 sequence: CAWSTGISYEQYF. DNA of the CDR3: TGTGCCTGGAGCACAGGAATCTCCTACGAGCAGTACTTC.

The chain carries TRBV7-2 and TRBJ2-1, with TRBD2 matching 12 bases. Germline-derived CDR1 and CDR2 are SGHTA and FQGNSA. The V and J ends lost 2 bases and 6 bases, in that order; junction bases with no gene match: 5. The CDR3 runs 16 residues. The CDR3 DNA reads as TGTGCCAGCAGCTTATTGACTAGCGGGAGCGGCAATGAGCAGTTCTTC. Protein sequence: CASSLLTSGSGNEQFF. The complete variable domain, with remaining parts taken from reference TRBV7-2 and TRBJ2-1, reads GAGVSQSPSNKVTEKGKDVELRCDPISGHTALYWYRQSLGQGLEFLIYFQGNSAPDKSGLPSDRFSAERTGGSVSTLTIQRTQQEDSAVYLCASSLLTSGSGNEQFFGPGTRLTVL.

The chain links TRBV5-6 to TRBJ2-3, with 12 positions matching TRBD2. The CDR3 has 19 residues. V shed 4 bases, J shed 0 bases, and the junction held 12 bases outside the gene matches. Per germline, CDR1 SGHDT and CDR2 YYEEEE. As DNA, the CDR3 is TGTGCCAGCAGCGCCTTGACTAGCGGGAGTAAGCTTAGCACAGATACGCAGTATTTT. It specifies CASSALTSGSKLSTDTQYF.

This clonotype showed up just a few times. This chain connects TRBV4-2 to TRBJ2-5; 14 nucleotides agree with TRBD2. The DNA end lines up better with TRBJ2-7; the J call may be wrong. The CDR3 has 18 residues. Germline loops: CDR1 LGHNA, CDR2 YNFKEQ. The CDR3: CASSHNLGLAGVRYEQYF. The CDR3 DNA is TGTGCCAGCAGCCATAACCTGGGACTAGCGGGAGTAAGGTACGAGCAGTACTTC.

For this clonotype: At one end the junction does not follow the germline gene, possibly because of a read error. CDR3 bases: TGTGCCAGCAGCCCTGGGACAGGGTGGACAGATGCGCAGTATTTT. This encodes CASSPGTGWTDAQYF. The chain uses TRBV7-2 and TRBJ2-3; 9 bases are a match to TRBD1. The CDR3 covers 15 residues. Germline-derived CDR1 and CDR2 are SGHTA and FQGNSA. Complete variable domain (other parts from reference TRBV7-2 and TRBJ2-3): GAGVSQSPSNKVTEKGKDVELRCDPISGHTALYWYRQSLGQGLEFLIYFQGNSAPDKSGLPSDRFSAERTGGSVSTLTIQRTQQEDSAVYLCASSPGTGWTDAQYFGPGTRLTVL.

This clonotype was observed a handful of times. V usage is TRBV7-9 and J usage is TRBJ2-7, with D hard to call. CDR1 and CDR2 from the germline V gene are SEHNR and FQNEAQ (reference sequence). The CDR3 extends over 14 amino acids. Trimming stripped 0 bases from V and 3 bases from J, with 9 bases between. The CDR3 sequence: CASSLAGSVYEQYF. The CDR3 DNA is TGTGCCAGCAGCTTAGCGGGCTCGGTCTACGAGCAGTACTTC.

V usage is TRBV29-1 and J usage is TRBJ2-4, with TRBD1 matching over 7 bases. The assigned J gene may be wrong: the sequence end matches TRBJ2-7 better. The germline CDR1 and CDR2 sequences are SQVTM and ANQGSEA. The CDR3 is 13 amino acids. CDR3 in DNA: TGCAGCGTTTTAGCACAACAGGGGTCCGAGCAGTACTTC. Protein: CSVLAQQGSEQYF.

This clonotype was recorded at least ten times. The CDR3 reads CASSQDIRGTYEQYF. The CDR3 DNA reads TGTGCCAGCAGCCAAGATATTCGCGGCACCTACGAGCAGTACTTC. The V gene is TRBV14, the J gene TRBJ2-7; D not certain. Germline CDR1 and CDR2: SGHDN and FVKESK. The CDR3 spans 15 residues. Trimming took 0 bases from V and 2 from J, leaving 11 bases between them.

This clonotype has at least ten counts. This chain links TRBV9 with TRBJ2-7, with 8 bases that match TRBD2. The germline gives CDR1 SGDLS, CDR2 YYNGEE. The CDR3 runs 13 residues. V was pared by 5 bases and J by 2 bases, with 3 bases of the junction left unmatched. This CDR3 reads CASSVGLAYEQYF. CDR3 in DNA: TGTGCCAGCAGTGTGGGACTAGCCTACGAGCAGTACTTC.

The chain carries TRBV7-2 and TRBJ1-1; TRBD1 matches at 10 bases. Losses at the gene ends were 1 base for V and 1 base for J; bases not matched to a gene: 6. The CDR3 contains 17 residues. Germline-derived CDR1 and CDR2 are SGHTA and FQGNSA. The CDR3 loop reads CASSLGGQGIENTEAFF. The CDR3 DNA is TGTGCCAGCAGCTTAGGGGGACAGGGGATTGAGAACACTGAAGCTTTCTTT.

This clonotype was counted many times. The chain links TRBV28 to TRBJ2-7, with D possibly matching TRBD2 (6 bases). The CDR3 has 12 amino acids. CDR1 and CDR2 (germline): MDHEN, SYDVKM. Trimming cost V 6 bases and J 0 bases, with 6 bases left between them. The CDR3 here is CASRTSSYEQYF. The DNA for the CDR3 is TGTGCCAGCAGGACTAGCTCCTACGAGCAGTACTTC. Complete variable domain (other parts from reference TRBV28 and TRBJ2-7): DVKVTQSSRYLVKRTGEKVFLECVQDMDHENMFWYRQDPGLGLRLIYFSYDVKMKEKGDIPEGYSVSREKKERFSLILESASTNQTSMYLCASRTSSYEQYFGPGTRLTVT.

The table lists this clonotype with a few counts. The chain employs TRBV28 and TRBJ2-1; 8 bases are a match to TRBD2. Per the germline V gene, CDR1 is MDHEN and CDR2 is SYDVKM. Trimming took 3 bases from V and 11 from J; bases not matched to a gene: 3. This CDR3 is built from 12 residues. The CDR3 DNA reads as TGTGCCAGCAGTTTCCTAGCGGGCAAGCAGTTCTTC. Its protein product is CASSFLAGKQFF. The full variable domain, rest sourced from reference TRBV28 and TRBJ2-1, is DVKVTQSSRYLVKRTGEKVFLECVQDMDHENMFWYRQDPGLGLRLIYFSYDVKMKEKGDIPEGYSVSREKKERFSLILESASTNQTSMYLCASSFLAGKQFFGPGTRLTVL.

The rearrangement uses TRBV15 and TRBJ1-2, with 10 bases that match TRBD1. Losses at the gene ends were 1 base for V and 5 bases for J; bases not matched to a gene: 1. Germline values: CDR1 LNHNV, CDR2 YYDKDF (reference sequence). The CDR3 runs to 14 residues. The CDR3 loop reads CATSRADRGYGYTF. The CDR3, as DNA: TGTGCCACCAGCAGAGCGGACAGGGGGTATGGCTACACCTTC. Supplemented by reference TRBV15 and TRBJ1-2, the full variable domain reads DAMVIQNPRYQVTQFGKPVTLSCSQTLNHNVMYWYQQKSSQAPKLLFHYYDKDFNNEADTPDNFQSRRPNTSFCFLDIRSPGLGDTAMYLCATSRADRGYGYTFGSGTRLTVV.

The chain employs TRBV9 and TRBJ2-3; D possibly uses TRBD1 or TRBD2 (5 bases each). Germline assignment: CDR1 SGDLS and CDR2 YYNGEE. This CDR3 contains 17 residues. With 3 bases removed from V and 7 bases from J, the gap between germline ends came to 24 bases. DNA for the CDR3: TGTGCCAGCAGCGCAGAACCTGGGACCGGAAGGTGGAATACGCAGTATTTT. This gives the protein CASSAEPGTGRWNTQYF. The full variable domain, in which reference TRBV9 and TRBJ2-3 provide the parts outside the CDR3, is DSGVTQTPKHLITATGQRVTLRCSPRSGDLSVYWYQQSLDQGLQFLIQYYNGEERAKGNILERFSAQQFPDLHSELNLSSLELGDSALYFCASSAEPGTGRWNTQYFGPGTRLTVL.

The V call is TRBV5-6, the J call TRBJ1-2; D is unresolved. The ends were cut back, 2 bases at V and 5 bases at J, with 10 bases in the middle. Looked up from germline, CDR1 is SGHDT and CDR2 is YYEEEE. The CDR3 contains 13 residues. The CDR3 region has the DNA TGTGCCAGCAGCTTCAACACGGGATATGGCTACACCTTC. Translated: CASSFNTGYGYTF.

The rearrangement uses TRBV20-1 and TRBJ2-5, with unresolved D. Germline CDR1 DFQATT, CDR2 SNEGSKA (reference sequence). The CDR3 length is 12 residues. CDR3: CSRTEDQETQYF. CDR3 coding DNA: TGCAGCCGCACGGAAGACCAAGAGACCCAGTACTTC.

This chain joins TRBV7-9 and TRBJ1-4, with 8 bases aligning to TRBD1. With V trimmed by 1 base and J by 3 bases, 7 bases remained unmatched. There are 17 residues in the CDR3. Germline CDR1 SEHNR, CDR2 FQNEAQ (reference sequence). The CDR3 is CASSLGQGALSNEKLFF. The DNA of the CDR3 is TGTGCCAGCAGCTTAGGGCAGGGGGCGCTTTCTAATGAAAAACTGTTTTTT.

The chain uses TRBV7-9 and TRBJ2-1, with D possibly called TRBD1 or TRBD2 (5 bases each). The CDR3 extends over 14 amino acids. Per germline, CDR1 SEHNR and CDR2 FQNEAQ (reference sequence). The V end lost 8 bases, the J end lost 0 bases, and 11 bases lay between the germline ends. In DNA form, the CDR3 reads TGTGCCAGCCACGGGGCGGGCTCCTACAATGAGCAGTTCTTC. Amino acid sequence: CASHGAGSYNEQFF. Full variable domain (rest looked up from reference TRBV7-9 and TRBJ2-1): DTGVSQNPRHKITKRGQNVTFRCDPISEHNRLYWYRQTLGQGPEFLTYFQNEAQLEKSRLLSDRFSAERPKGSFSTLEIQRTEQGDSAMYLCASHGAGSYNEQFFGPGTRLTVL.